These 27 T cell receptor beta chains were all obtained from the same sample, sequenced in a study of CD8+ T cells in alopecia areata. Isolated RNA was reverse transcribed into cDNA used as the sequencing template. Assay used: immunoSEQ multiplex PCR; TCRdb lists only in-frame clones, some missing. The table lists under 150,000 clones, around 48% of them singletons. Sequenced: NKG2D-low CD8+ T cells sorted from blood. Receptors were obtained from a human donor with alopecia areata.

V is TRBV23-1 and J is TRBJ2-5, with D possibly being TRBD1 (5 bases). TRBV23-1 is identified as an open reading frame with a role that is uncertain. The CDR3 runs to 15 residues. The germline V and J ends were trimmed by 3 bases and 3 bases, with 14 bases remaining between them. CDR3 DNA: TGCGCCAGCAGTCATGGGTTGGGGCTTAAAGAGACCCAGTACTTC. Amino acid sequence: CASSHGLGLKETQYF.

The V call is TRBV28, the J call TRBJ2-1; 7 positions agree with TRBD1. J gave up 3 bases and V 6 bases, and 5 bases lay outside the gene matches. The CDR3 is 14 residues long. The V gene's germline CDR1 is MDHEN and CDR2 SYDVKM. The CDR3 sequence is CASRPGQYYNEQFF. The CDR3, as DNA: TGTGCCAGCAGGCCGGGACAGTACTACAATGAGCAGTTCTTC.

The rearrangement uses TRBV20-1 and TRBJ2-5; D unresolved. This CDR3 is built from 11 residues. Germline V gene sequence: CDR1 DFQATT, CDR2 SNEGSKA (reference sequence). Trimming stripped 1 base from V and 2 bases from J, with 2 bases between. DNA for the CDR3: TGCAGTGCTAGAGGGCAAGAGACCCAGTACTTC. The encoded protein is CSARGQETQYF.

This clone was recorded only once. This sequence joins TRBV4-1 and TRBJ2-7, with a tentative D call TRBD2 (5 bases). The CDR3 totals 13 residues. Trimming shortened V by 4 bases and J by 3 bases, and 10 bases separated the two germline ends. Germline CDR1 MGHRA, CDR2 YSYEKL. CDR3 loop: CASSRGRDYEQYF. The CDR3 bases are TGCGCCAGCAGCCGAGGACGGGACTACGAGCAGTACTTC.

The chain recombines TRBV7-9 with TRBJ2-3; D might be TRBD1 or TRBD2, each matching 5 bases. The CDR3 has 16 amino acids. V lost 0 bases to trimming and J lost 2 bases, with 12 bases between them. The germline V gene has CDR1 SEHNR and CDR2 FQNEAQ (reference sequence). For the CDR3, the DNA is TGTGCCAGCAGCTTAGCGACGGGGCCCATCACAGATACGCAGTATTTT. Translated, it gives CASSLATGPITDTQYF.

The CDR3 sequence: CASRRSSYNEQFF. The CDR3 coding sequence is TGTGCCTCCAGGAGGAGCTCCTACAATGAGCAGTTCTTC. The rearrangement links TRBV27 to TRBJ2-1; a weak D match, TRBD2 (5 bases). Germline assignment: CDR1 MNHEY and CDR2 SMNVEV (reference sequence). The CDR3 contains 13 residues. V lost 11 bases, J lost 0 bases, and 11 bases lay in between.

This clone was seen more than once but under ten times. The chain has TRBV29-1 and TRBJ1-2; TRBD1 agrees at 7 bases. Trimming took 3 bases from V and 8 from J; bases not matched to a gene: 9. The length of the CDR3 is 13 residues. Germline CDR1 reads SQVTM; CDR2 reads ANQGSEA. The CDR3 coding sequence is TGCAGCGTTGATAATGGGCAGGGGGAGGGCTACACCTTC. This translates into CSVDNGQGEGYTF.

A few counts support this clone. The rearrangement joins TRBV29-1 to TRBJ1-2; D is ambiguous. With 0 bases removed from V and 0 bases from J, the gap between germline ends came to 5 bases. Germline CDR1 reads SQVTM; CDR2 reads ANQGSEA. This CDR3 comprises 13 residues. For the CDR3, the DNA is TGCAGCGTTGAAGAGACGTCTAACTATGGCTACACCTTC. Its translation is CSVEETSNYGYTF. The variable domain in full, with the rest retrieved from reference TRBV29-1 and TRBJ1-2, is SAVISQKPSRDICQRGTSLTIQCQVDSQVTMMFWYRQQPGQSLTLIATANQGSEATYESGFVIDKFPISRPNLTFSTLTVSNMSPEDSSIYLCSVEETSNYGYTFGSGTRLTVV.

CDR3 nucleotide sequence: TGTGCAAGCCGGCCAGGGGGAACTGAAGCTTTCTTT. Its translation is CASRPGGTEAFF. The chain combines TRBV19 with TRBJ1-1; the match to TRBD1 covers 7 bases. In germline, CDR1 is LNHDA, CDR2 SQIVND (reference sequence). There are 12 residues in the CDR3.

This clone was observed a single time. The chain couples TRBV13 to TRBJ2-1; D is tentatively TRBD1 or TRBD2 (6 bases each). V lost 4 bases, J lost 5 bases, and 12 bases lay in between. Germline CDR1 and CDR2: PRHDT and FYEKMQ (reference sequence). The CDR3 is 14 residues long. Here the CDR3 reads CASSWGAGNNEQFF. CDR3 DNA: TGTGCCAGCAGCTGGGGGGCGGGGAACAATGAGCAGTTCTTC.

DNA of the CDR3: TGTGCCAGCAGCTCAGAAAGGCGCTCTCAAGAGACCCAGTACTTC. Translation: CASSSERRSQETQYF. The rearrangement joins TRBV7-9 to TRBJ2-5; no clear D. This CDR3 region has 15 residues. The germline V and J ends were trimmed by 4 bases and 2 bases, with 14 bases remaining between them. CDR1 and CDR2 (germline): SEHNR, FQNEAQ (reference sequence). Full variable domain (remainder filled in from reference TRBV7-9 and TRBJ2-5): DTGVSQNPRHKITKRGQNVTFRCDPISEHNRLYWYRQTLGQGPEFLTYFQNEAQLEKSRLLSDRFSAERPKGSFSTLEIQRTEQGDSAMYLCASSSERRSQETQYFGPGTRLLVL.

This clone was observed a handful of times. The rearrangement joins TRBV29-1 to TRBJ2-7; no firm D call. This CDR3 is built from 12 residues. The V gene lost 2 bases and the J gene lost 2 bases, with 7 bases spanning the gap. Germline CDR1 SQVTM, CDR2 ANQGSEA. The CDR3 region has the DNA TGCAGCGTTGAATACAACGCCTACGAGCAGTACTTC. Amino acids: CSVEYNAYEQYF.

The genes are TRBV29-1 and TRBJ2-2; the D gene could be TRBD1 or TRBD2 (5 bases each). This CDR3 is built from 14 residues. With 4 bases removed from V and 1 base from J, the gap between germline ends came to 10 bases. Germline CDR1 SQVTM, CDR2 ANQGSEA. CDR3 amino acids: CSVGGTENTGELFF. DNA of the CDR3: TGCAGCGTTGGAGGGACGGAGAACACCGGGGAGCTGTTTTTT.

This chain links TRBV28 with TRBJ2-4; 7 nucleotides align to TRBD1. V lost 3 bases to trimming and J lost 6 bases; unmatched junction nucleotides: 8. Per the germline V gene, CDR1 is MDHEN and CDR2 is SYDVKM. The length of the CDR3 is 15 residues. The CDR3 region is CASSFPGTAVNIQYF. DNA for the CDR3: TGTGCCAGCAGTTTCCCCGGGACAGCTGTAAACATTCAGTACTTC.

The chain uses TRBV30 and TRBJ1-2; D remains ambiguous. The V gene lost 1 base and the J gene lost 0 bases, with 9 bases spanning the gap. Germline values: CDR1 GTSNPN, CDR2 SVGIG (reference sequence). The CDR3 extends over 14 amino acids. CDR3 region: CAWSEPGANYGYTF. The DNA of the CDR3 is TGTGCCTGGAGTGAGCCGGGAGCTAACTATGGCTACACCTTC. The whole variable domain, filled in from reference TRBV30 and TRBJ1-2, reads SQTIHQWPATLVQPVGSPLSLECTVEGTSNPNLYWYRQAAGRGLQLLFYSVGIGQISSEVPQNLSASRPQDRQFILSSKKLLLSDSGFYLCAWSEPGANYGYTFGSGTRLTVV.

The J gene is TRBJ2-7, the V gene TRBV2; maybe TRBD1 (7 bases). CDR1 and CDR2 (germline): SNHLY, FYNNEI. The CDR3 runs 15 residues. Trimming removed 2 bases at V and 6 bases at J, with 17 bases between. The CDR3 region is CASSETGADYIEQYF. The CDR3 region has the DNA TGTGCCAGCAGTGAAACAGGGGCGGACTACATCGAGCAGTACTTC.

The chain has TRBV1 and TRBJ2-1; the table's D call, TRBD2, was not checked against the DNA. TRBV1 is recorded as a pseudogene. The CDR3 extends over 13 amino acids. The CDR3 is CTSREGLANEQFF. CDR3 nucleotides: TGCACCAGCAGGGAGGGACTAGCGAATGAGCAGTTCTTC.

This clone showed up just a few times. The chain joins TRBV4-3 to TRBJ2-1; 8 bases map to TRBD2. J lost 0 bases, V lost 0 bases, and 1 base had no gene match. The CDR3 sequence is 16 residues long. From germline, CDR1 is LGHNA and CDR2 YSLEER. Here the CDR3 reads CASSQDAGGSYNEQFF. The CDR3 DNA is TGCGCCAGCAGCCAAGATGCGGGAGGCTCCTACAATGAGCAGTTCTTC.

The table lists this clone with a few counts. The gene calls are TRBV5-4 and TRBJ2-2; 15 positions agree with TRBD2. CDR1 is SGHNT, CDR2 YYREEE, per germline (reference sequence). V was clipped by 4 bases and J by 1 base; unmatched bases: 2. The CDR3 consists of 17 residues. Here the CDR3 DNA reads TGTGCCAGCAGCAGGGGACTAGCGGGGGGGAACACCGGGGAGCTGTTTTTT. This codes for CASSRGLAGGNTGELFF.

This clone was detected a few times. This chain joins TRBV14 and TRBJ2-7, with 7 bases aligning to TRBD1. Germline V gives CDR1 SGHDN, CDR2 FVKESK. The V and J ends lost 4 bases and 5 bases, in that order; junction bases with no gene match: 5. CDR3 length: 13 amino acids. The CDR3 spells CASSRVTGDEQYF. CDR3 DNA: TGTGCCAGCAGCCGAGTAACAGGGGACGAGCAGTACTTC.

This clone was counted ten times or more. The V and J genes are TRBV5-4 and TRBJ2-7, with D maybe TRBD1 (6 bases). Deletions cut 3 bases from V and 5 bases from J, with 15 bases between. Germline lookup yields CDR1 SGHNT and CDR2 YYREEE (reference sequence). The CDR3 contains 14 residues. The CDR3 DNA follows: TGTGCCAGCAGCTCGACAGGTTTTGGGGACGAGCAGTACTTC. It specifies CASSSTGFGDEQYF.

Within the sample, this clone is medium-sized. V gene TRBV4-3 combines with J gene TRBJ2-7; D is possibly TRBD1 (6 bases). Deletions cut 0 bases from V and 1 base from J, with 13 bases between. Germline V CDR1 and CDR2: LGHNA, YSLEER. The CDR3 covers 16 residues. CDR3 sequence reads: CASSQELTQGSYEQYF. DNA of the CDR3: TGCGCCAGCAGCCAAGAGCTTACACAGGGTTCCTACGAGCAGTACTTC.

The chain joins TRBV5-6 to TRBJ2-1; perhaps TRBD2 as D (5 bases). Looked up from germline, CDR1 is SGHDT and CDR2 is YYEEEE. The CDR3 runs to 12 residues. V lost 2 bases and J 10 bases, leaving 10 bases between the germline ends. CDR3 sequence reads: CASSFTGEEQFF. CDR3 DNA sequence: TGTGCCAGCAGCTTCACCGGGGAAGAGCAGTTCTTC.

The chain uses TRBV20-1 and TRBJ2-3, with a tentative D call TRBD1 (5 bases). With 4 bases removed from V and 7 bases from J, the gap between germline ends came to 9 bases. This CDR3 is 11 amino acids long. Germline V gene lookup returns CDR1 DFQATT and CDR2 SNEGSKA (reference sequence). CDR3 sequence (DNA): TGCAGTGCTACAGACAGCTATACGCAGTATTTT. It specifies CSATDSYTQYF.

The DNA for the CDR3 is TGCAGCGTTGACCAGGGGATGAACACTGAAGCTTTCTTT. This encodes CSVDQGMNTEAFF. This chain joins TRBV29-1 and TRBJ1-1, with D perhaps matching TRBD1 (6 bases). The CDR3 extends over 13 amino acids. Germline loops: CDR1 SQVTM, CDR2 ANQGSEA. The V end lost 3 bases, the J end lost 0 bases, and 8 bases lay between the germline ends.

The J gene is TRBJ1-1, the V gene TRBV2; possible D gene TRBD1, 6 bases. With 5 bases removed from V and 11 bases from J, the gap between germline ends came to 9 bases. The CDR3 consists of 10 residues. CDR1 and CDR2 from the germline V gene are SNHLY and FYNNEI. DNA of the CDR3: TGTGCCAGCAGTTCAGGGGTGGCTTTCTTT. It translates to CASSSGVAFF.

The rearrangement links TRBV5-4 to TRBJ2-7; 11 nucleotides line up with TRBD2. Losses at the gene ends were 4 bases for V and 3 bases for J; bases not matched to a gene: 0. Germline CDR1 and CDR2: SGHNT and YYREEE (reference sequence). CDR3 length: 13 amino acids. The CDR3 coding sequence is TGTGCCAGCAGCACTAGCGGGGGCTACGAGCAGTACTTC. This encodes CASSTSGGYEQYF.